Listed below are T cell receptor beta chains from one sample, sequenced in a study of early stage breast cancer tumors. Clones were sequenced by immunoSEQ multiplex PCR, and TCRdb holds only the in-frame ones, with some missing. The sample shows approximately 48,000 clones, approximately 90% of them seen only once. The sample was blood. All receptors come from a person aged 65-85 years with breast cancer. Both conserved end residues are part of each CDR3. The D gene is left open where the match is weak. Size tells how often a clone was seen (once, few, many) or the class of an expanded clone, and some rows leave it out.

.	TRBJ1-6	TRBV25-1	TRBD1	CASSDLPGGHSPLHF	TGTGCCAGCAGTGACCTACCAGGGGGACACTCACCCCTCCACTTT
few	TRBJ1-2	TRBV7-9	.	CASSLGTGNYGYTF	TGTGCCAGCAGCTTAGGGACGGGAAACTATGGCTACACCTTC
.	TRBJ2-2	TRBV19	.	CASSEGGGFDTGELFF	TGTGCCAGTAGTGAGGGAGGCGGATTCGACACCGGGGAGCTGTTTTTT
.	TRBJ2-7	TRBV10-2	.	CASSGGGEQYF	TGCGCCAGCAGTGGAGGAGGCGAGCAGTACTTC
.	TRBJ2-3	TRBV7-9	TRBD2	CASGLAGGGRSTDTQYF	TGTGCCAGCGGACTAGCGGGAGGGGGGCGGAGCACAGATACGCAGTATTTT
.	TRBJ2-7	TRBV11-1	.	CASSRDFGGEQYF	TGTGCCAGCAGCCGGGACTTCGGAGGCGAGCAGTACTTC
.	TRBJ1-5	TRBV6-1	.	CASSGTALGYSNQPQHF	TGTGCCAGCAGTGGGACAGCTCTCGGGTATAGCAATCAGCCCCAGCATTTT
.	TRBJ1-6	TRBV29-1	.	CSVQQERESPLHF	TGCAGCGTTCAACAGGAGCGCGAATCACCCCTCCACTTT
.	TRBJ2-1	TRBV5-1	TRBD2	CASGTSGSSYNEQFF	TGCGCCAGTGGGACTAGCGGGAGCTCCTACAATGAGCAGTTCTTC
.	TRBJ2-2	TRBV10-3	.	CAIGQIHTGELFF	TGTGCCATCGGGCAGATTCACACCGGGGAGCTGTTTTTT
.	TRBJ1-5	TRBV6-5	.	CASSPRFNQPQHF	TGTGCCAGCAGTCCCCGGTTCAATCAGCCCCAGCATTTT
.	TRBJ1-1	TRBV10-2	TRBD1	CASSRGQATEAFF	TGCGCCAGCAGTAGAGGACAGGCAACTGAAGCTTTCTTT
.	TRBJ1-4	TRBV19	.	CASSIRRTGIVGEKLFF	TGTGCCAGTAGTATACGACGAACAGGTATAGTCGGTGAAAAACTGTTTTTT
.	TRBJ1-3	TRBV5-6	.	CASRKGYGNTIYF	TGTGCCAGCAGGAAGGGGTATGGAAACACCATATATTTT
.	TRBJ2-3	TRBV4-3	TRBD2	CASSLIVGGAGDTQYF	TGCGCCAGCAGCCTGATTGTCGGGGGGGCTGGAGATACGCAGTATTTT
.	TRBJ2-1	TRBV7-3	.	CASSTKTGSSYNEQFF	TGTGCCAGCAGCACTAAAACTGGGAGCTCCTACAATGAGCAGTTCTTC
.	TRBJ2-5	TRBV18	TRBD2	CASSPSGALQETQYF	TGTGCCAGCTCACCGAGCGGGGCACTACAAGAGACCCAGTACTTC
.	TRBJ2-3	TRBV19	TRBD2	CASGTSGVSVTQYF	TGTGCCAGTGGGACTAGCGGGGTTTCTGTTACGCAGTATTTT
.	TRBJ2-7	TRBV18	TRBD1	CASSQSGGSYEQYF	TGTGCCAGCTCACAATCAGGGGGCTCCTACGAGCAGTACTTC
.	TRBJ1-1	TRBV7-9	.	CASSPQRGMNTEAFF	TGTGCCAGCAGCCCTCAAAGGGGGATGAACACTGAAGCTTTCTTT
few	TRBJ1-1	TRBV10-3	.	CAIISNTEAFF	TGTGCCATCATATCGAACACTGAAGCTTTCTTT
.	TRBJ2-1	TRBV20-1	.	CSARFHYEQFF	TGCAGTGCTCGGTTCCACTATGAGCAGTTCTTC
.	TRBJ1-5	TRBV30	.	CAWTLPGRRGNQPQHF	TGTGCCTGGACCCTACCCGGCCGCAGGGGCAATCAGCCCCAGCATTTT
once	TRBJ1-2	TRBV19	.	CASSREDYGYTF	TGTGCCAGTAGTCGGGAGGACTATGGCTACACCTTC
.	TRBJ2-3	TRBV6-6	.	CASTEGGADTQYF	TGTGCCAGCACCGAAGGGGGGGCAGATACGCAGTATTTT
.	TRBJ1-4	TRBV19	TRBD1	CASSDRGDEKLFF	TGTGCCAGTAGTGACAGGGGGGACGAAAAACTGTTTTTT
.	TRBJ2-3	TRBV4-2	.	CASSDEETDTQYF	TGTGCCAGCAGCGACGAGGAAACAGATACGCAGTATTTT
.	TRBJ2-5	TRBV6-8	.	CASTLLRVTQETQYF	TGTGCCAGCACCTTGTTGCGGGTTACCCAAGAGACCCAGTACTTC
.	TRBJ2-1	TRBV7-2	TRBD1	CASSLGYRGNEQFF	TGTGCCAGCAGCTTAGGATACAGGGGTAATGAGCAGTTCTTC
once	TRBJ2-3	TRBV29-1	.	CSVDRGIDTQYF	TGCAGCGTTGATCGGGGAATAGATACGCAGTATTTT